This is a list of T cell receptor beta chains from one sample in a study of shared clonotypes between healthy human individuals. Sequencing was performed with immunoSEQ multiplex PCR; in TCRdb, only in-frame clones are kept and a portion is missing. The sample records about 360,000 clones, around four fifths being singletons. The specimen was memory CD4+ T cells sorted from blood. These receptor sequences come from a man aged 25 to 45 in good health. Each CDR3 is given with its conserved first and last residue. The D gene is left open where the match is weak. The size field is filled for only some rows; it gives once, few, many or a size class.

CASSLTIVHTGELFF	TGTGCCAGCAGCTTGACCATTGTACACACCGGGGAGCTGTTTTTT	TRBV5-6	TRBJ2-2	.	.
CASSLRGLNEQFF	TGTGCCAGCAGCCTCAGGGGGCTCAATGAGCAGTTCTTC	TRBV6-5	TRBJ2-1	TRBD1	many
CASSSLEDSTDTQYF	TGTGCCAGTAGTAGCCTTGAGGACAGCACAGATACGCAGTATTTT	TRBV19	TRBJ2-3	.	.
CASSNYPEVYEQYF	TGTGCCAGCAGCAACTATCCAGAGGTCTACGAGCAGTACTTC	TRBV21-1	TRBJ2-7	.	.
CASSLAGRGWEETQYF	TGTGCCAGCAGCTTAGCGGGAAGGGGATGGGAAGAGACCCAGTACTTC	TRBV7-2	TRBJ2-5	.	.
CASSVGDISYGYTF	TGTGCCAGCAGCGTGGGTGACATCAGCTATGGCTACACCTTC	TRBV7-9	TRBJ1-2	.	.
CASSYDRVHGYTF	TGTGCCAGCAGTTACGACAGGGTCCATGGCTACACCTTC	TRBV6-5	TRBJ1-2	TRBD1	.
CASSPTDYNEQFF	TGTGCCAGCTCACCGACAGACTACAATGAGCAGTTCTTC	TRBV18	TRBJ2-1	.	few
CASSSGQSTDTQYF	TGTGCCAGCAGCTCGGGACAAAGCACAGATACGCAGTATTTT	TRBV7-6	TRBJ2-3	.	.
CASSEVANQPQHF	TGCGCCAGCAGTGAGGTAGCCAATCAGCCCCAGCATTTT	TRBV10-2	TRBJ1-5	.	.
CASRRIAYLNTEAFF	TGTGCCAGCAGGAGGATAGCATATCTGAACACTGAAGCTTTCTTT	TRBV2	TRBJ1-1	.	.
CASSLGGGLAGNPSSYNEQFF	TGCGCCAGCAGCTTGGGAGGCGGACTAGCGGGAAACCCAAGCTCCTACAATGAGCAGTTCTTC	TRBV5-1	TRBJ2-1	TRBD2	.
CASSLLGPGQGNEKLFF	TGTGCCAGCTCACTACTTGGACCGGGACAGGGTAATGAAAAACTGTTTTTT	TRBV18	TRBJ1-4	TRBD1	.
CASSPGHPQTGNTIYF	TGTGCCAGCTCACCAGGACACCCCCAGACTGGAAACACCATATATTTT	TRBV18	TRBJ1-3	.	.
CASMWTNTEAFF	TGTGCCAGCATGTGGACAAACACTGAAGCTTTCTTT	TRBV6-1	TRBJ1-1	.	.
CASKILGARGNEQFF	TGTGCCAGTAAGATATTAGGGGCTCGGGGGAATGAGCAGTTCTTC	TRBV19	TRBJ2-1	.	once
CASSRGDGIYEQYF	TGTGCCAGCAGCCGAGGGGACGGGATCTACGAGCAGTACTTC	TRBV7-7	TRBJ2-7	.	many
CASSLLGGSYNEQFF	TGTGCCAGCAGCTTATTAGGGGGCTCCTACAATGAGCAGTTCTTC	TRBV7-9	TRBJ2-1	.	many
CASSVEREQFF	TGTGCCAGCAGCGTAGAGAGGGAGCAGTTCTTC	TRBV9	TRBJ2-1	.	.
CASSPSNTDTQYF	TGCGCCAGCAGCCCGAGTAACACAGATACGCAGTATTTT	TRBV5-1	TRBJ2-3	.	once
CASSLGTGQETQYF	TGTGCCAGCAGCTTAGGAACAGGCCAAGAGACCCAGTACTTC	TRBV7-9	TRBJ2-5	.	.
CASSLAGASNQPQHF	TGTGCCAGCAGCTTAGCAGGGGCTAGCAATCAGCCCCAGCATTTT	TRBV7-8	TRBJ1-5	.	few
CASSLGGANVLTF	TGTGCCAGCAGTTTAGGTGGGGCCAACGTCCTGACTTTC	TRBV27	TRBJ2-6	.	few
CASSPGWDTQYF	TGTGCCAGCAGCCCCGGATGGGATACGCAGTATTTT	TRBV11-3	TRBJ2-3	.	.
CATGGTLSSGANVLTF	TGTGCCACCGGGGGGACCCTTTCCTCTGGGGCCAACGTCCTGACTTTC	TRBV28	TRBJ2-6	TRBD2	.
CASHRTEETQYF	TGTGCCAGCCACCGAACAGAAGAGACCCAGTACTTC	TRBV6-5	TRBJ2-5	.	.
CASSLWGAGANVLTF	TGTGCCAGCAGTTTGTGGGGGGCTGGGGCCAACGTCCTGACTTTC	TRBV28	TRBJ2-6	.	once
CASSLTDKMAGELFF	TGTGCTAGCAGCTTGACTGATAAAATGGCCGGGGAGCTGTTTTTT	TRBV7-7	TRBJ2-2	.	.
CASRSSGRARVHF	TGTGCCAGCAGGAGCAGCGGGAGGGCCAGGGTCCACTTC	TRBV5-6	TRBJ2-7	TRBD2	.
CASSERTGRYEQYF	TGTGCCAGCAGTGAAAGGACAGGGAGATACGAGCAGTACTTC	TRBV25-1	TRBJ2-7	TRBD1	.
CASRSGSLLNEQFF	TGCGCCAGCAGAAGCGGGAGCCTACTCAATGAGCAGTTCTTC	TRBV5-1	TRBJ2-1	TRBD2	.
CASSPTVFTEAFF	TGTGCCAGCAGCCCTACAGTGTTCACTGAAGCTTTCTTT	TRBV5-6	TRBJ1-1	.	.
CSVPGQIGLYTEAFF	TGCAGCGTTCCCGGACAAATCGGTCTGTACACTGAAGCTTTCTTT	TRBV29-1	TRBJ1-1	.	.
CASSLRAGTAISNTGELFF	TGCGCCAGCAGCTTGCGAGCAGGGACAGCGATTTCGAACACCGGGGAGCTGTTTTTT	TRBV5-1	TRBJ2-2	TRBD1	.
CASSVAAGRENTIYF	TGTGCCAGCAGCGTAGCGGCAGGGCGGGAAAACACCATATATTTT	TRBV9	TRBJ1-3	.	few
CASSLGPANYGYTF	TGCGCCAGCAGCTTGGGTCCTGCTAACTATGGCTACACCTTC	TRBV5-1	TRBJ1-2	.	.
CSVGRLAGWRITYNEQFF	TGCAGCGTTGGCAGACTAGCGGGATGGAGAATTACCTACAATGAGCAGTTCTTC	TRBV29-1	TRBJ2-1	TRBD2	once
CASGSGQGAPDNEQFF	TGTGCTAGTGGTTCGGGACAGGGGGCGCCGGACAATGAGCAGTTCTTC	TRBV12-5	TRBJ2-1	TRBD1	few